This T cell receptor beta chain stems from a study of identifying expanded T cells in peripheral blood. The data were produced by immunoSEQ multiplex PCR, yet TCRdb's version contains in-frame clones alone and is incomplete. The sample includes fewer than 80,000 clones, approximately 82% of them seen just once. Sequencing was carried out using blood. This clonotype originated in a person between 18 and 75 years old in good health.

CDR3 DNA: TGTGCCAGCAGCCCTGACAGCACCGGGGAGCTGTTTTTT. The encoded protein is CASSPDSTGELFF. The gene calls are TRBV7-6 and TRBJ2-2; D possibly corresponds to TRBD1 (5 bases). Trimming took off 5 bases at V and 4 bases at J, with 8 bases between the two ends. Germline V gene data show CDR1 as SGHVS and CDR2 as FNYEAQ. This CDR3 is built from 13 residues.